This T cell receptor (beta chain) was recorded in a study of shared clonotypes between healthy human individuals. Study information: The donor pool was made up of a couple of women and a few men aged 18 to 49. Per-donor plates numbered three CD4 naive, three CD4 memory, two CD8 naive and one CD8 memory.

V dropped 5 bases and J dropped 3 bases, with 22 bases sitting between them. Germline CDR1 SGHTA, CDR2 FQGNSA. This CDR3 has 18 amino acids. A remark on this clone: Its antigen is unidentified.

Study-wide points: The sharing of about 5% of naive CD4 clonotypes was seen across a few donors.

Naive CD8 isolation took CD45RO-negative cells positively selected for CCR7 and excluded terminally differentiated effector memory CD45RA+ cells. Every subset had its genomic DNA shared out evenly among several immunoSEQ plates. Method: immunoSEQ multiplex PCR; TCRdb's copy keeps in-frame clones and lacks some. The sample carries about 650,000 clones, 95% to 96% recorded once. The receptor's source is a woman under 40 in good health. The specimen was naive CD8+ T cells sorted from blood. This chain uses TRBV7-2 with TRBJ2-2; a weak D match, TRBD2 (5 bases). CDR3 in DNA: TGTGCCAGCAGCGCCTCCCCCGGGTGGGAGTTAGACACCGGGGAGCTGTTTTTT. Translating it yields CASSASPGWELDTGELFF.